Listed below are T cell receptor beta chains from one sample, sequenced in a study of blood T cell repertoires in COVID-19. The table came from immunoSEQ multiplex PCR; TCRdb's copy has only in-frame clones and leaves some out. Counted here are around 320,000 clones, 90% occurring once; the ten biggest clones make up around 3.9%. The material sequenced was PBMCs or T cells enriched from blood (not recorded which). The receptors come from a woman in her thirties who had been exposed to COVID-19. Each CDR3 is given with its conserved first and last residue. A D gene is named only where the DNA matches it firmly. A clone size is listed for some rows: how often the clone was seen (once, few, many), or a class if it is expanded.

v_call,d_call,j_call,clone_size,cdr3_length,cdr3_aa,cdr3_nt
TRBV4-3,TRBD2,TRBJ2-2,.,17,CASSQDTSGGATGELFF,TGCGCCAGCAGCCAAGATACTAGCGGGGGGGCGACCGGGGAGCTGTTTTTT
TRBV7-2,.,TRBJ1-2,.,15,CASSPYRAMIDGYTF,TGTGCCAGCAGCCCATACAGGGCTATGATAGATGGCTACACCTTC
TRBV30,.,TRBJ1-1,.,14,CAWSGSLGNTEAFF,TGTGCCTGGAGTGGGAGCCTAGGGAACACTGAAGCTTTCTTT
TRBV13,.,TRBJ2-7,.,14,CASSLGGPSYEQYF,TGTGCCAGCAGCTTAGGGGGCCCCTCCTACGAGCAGTACTTC
TRBV7-6,TRBD1,TRBJ2-7,.,15,CASSIQMDRTYEQYF,TGTGCCAGCAGCATCCAAATGGACAGGACCTACGAGCAGTACTTC
TRBV18,TRBD2,TRBJ2-1,.,15,CASSYPGGGYNEQFF,TGTGCCAGCTCCTACCCCGGCGGGGGATACAATGAGCAGTTCTTC
TRBV4-2,.,TRBJ1-3,.,14,CASSHLSAGNTIYF,TGTGCCAGCAGCCACCTTTCTGCTGGAAACACCATATATTTT
TRBV3-1/TRBV3-2,TRBD1,TRBJ1-2,.,14,CASSQGQGGGGYTF,TGTGCCAGCAGCCAGGGACAGGGTGGAGGAGGCTACACCTTC
TRBV19,.,TRBJ1-6,few,13,CASRTGRNSPLHF,TGTGCCAGCAGAACAGGGCGAAATTCACCCCTCCACTTT
TRBV9,TRBD1,TRBJ1-3,.,15,CASSVQGALGNTIYF,TGTGCCAGCAGCGTACAGGGGGCGCTTGGAAACACCATATATTTT
TRBV6-5,TRBD1,TRBJ1-1,.,14,CASSLSGGRTEAFF,TGTGCCAGCAGTTTGTCAGGGGGCAGGACTGAAGCTTTCTTT
TRBV11-2,.,TRBJ1-6,.,16,CASSPKTSSYNSPLHF,TGTGCCAGCAGCCCTAAAACGAGCTCCTATAATTCACCCCTCCACTTT
TRBV7-2,TRBD1,TRBJ1-4,once,15,CASSSNRGWNEKLFF,TGTGCCAGCAGCTCAAACAGGGGTTGGAATGAAAAACTGTTTTTT
TRBV7-8,TRBD2,TRBJ2-7,.,16,CASSLGASGGFYEQYF,TGTGCCAGCAGCTTAGGGGCTAGCGGGGGTTTCTACGAGCAGTACTTC
TRBV29-1,.,TRBJ2-4,.,15,CSVEGSSVAKNIQYF,TGCAGCGTTGAAGGCTCCTCAGTCGCCAAAAACATTCAGTACTTC
TRBV18,.,TRBJ1-6,once,16,CASSLERTGIGSPLHF,TGTGCCAGCTCACTAGAGAGGACGGGGATCGGATCACCCCTCCACTTT
TRBV6-5,TRBD2,TRBJ2-2,.,16,CASSYSSGGNTGELFF,TGTGCCAGCAGTTACTCTAGCGGGGGGAACACCGGGGAGCTGTTTTTT
TRBV4-2,TRBD1,TRBJ1-3,.,15,CASSRTGRSGNTIYF,TGTGCCAGCAGCCGGACAGGCCGCTCTGGAAACACCATATATTTT
TRBV5-1,.,TRBJ2-1,.,14,CASSLAVVSHEQFF,TGCGCCAGCAGCTTGGCGGTAGTGTCCCATGAGCAGTTCTTC
TRBV6-5,.,TRBJ2-2,.,13,CASRRRGTGELFF,TGTGCCAGCAGACGACGGGGCACCGGGGAGCTGTTTTTT
TRBV6-5,.,TRBJ1-4,.,13,CASGRVTNEKLFF,TGTGCCAGCGGCAGGGTCACTAATGAAAAACTGTTTTTT
TRBV11-2,.,TRBJ2-5,.,16,CASTPSTPANQETQYF,TGTGCCAGCACCCCGTCGACACCCGCTAACCAAGAGACCCAGTACTTC
TRBV27,.,TRBJ1-6,once,15,CASRKRGTYNSPLHF,TGTGCCAGCAGAAAAAGAGGAACCTATAATTCACCCCTCCACTTT
TRBV3-1/TRBV3-2,.,TRBJ1-2,.,14,CASSGSGRVGGYTF,TGTGCCAGCAGCGGAAGTGGCCGGGTCGGTGGCTACACCTTC
TRBV28,.,TRBJ1-1,.,14,CASSGDGNFAEAFF,TGTGCCAGCAGTGGTGACGGGAATTTCGCAGAAGCTTTCTTT
TRBV5-5,TRBD1,TRBJ2-3,.,16,CASSLRDSDWIGAQYF,TGTGCCAGCAGCTTGCGGGACAGTGACTGGATCGGAGCGCAGTATTTT
TRBV3-1/TRBV3-2,.,TRBJ2-5,once,12,CASSPLQETQYF,TGTGCCAGCAGCCCCCTCCAAGAGACCCAGTACTTC
TRBV4-2,.,TRBJ1-3,.,19,CASSHPRWGGTNSGNTIYF,TGTGCCAGCAGCCACCCCCGGTGGGGGGGCACAAACTCTGGAAACACCATATATTTT
TRBV10-3,.,TRBJ2-5,.,13,CAISEEGRETQYF,TGTGCCATCAGTGAGGAGGGAAGGGAGACCCAGTACTTC
TRBV19,TRBD1,TRBJ1-6,.,16,CASSLNRGLNNSPLHF,TGTGCCAGTAGTCTTAACAGGGGTCTAAATAATTCACCCCTCCACTTT
TRBV6-5,.,TRBJ1-2,.,16,CASSYSTGQINYGYTF,TGTGCCAGCAGTTACTCGACGGGACAAATAAACTATGGCTACACCTTC
TRBV4-2,TRBD2,TRBJ2-7,.,18,CASSQEGRAGAPTYEQYF,TGTGCCAGCAGCCAAGAGGGTCGAGCGGGGGCCCCTACCTACGAGCAGTACTTC
TRBV29-1,.,TRBJ1-1,.,14,CSVVVRGRDTEAFF,TGCAGCGTTGTAGTCCGAGGGAGGGACACTGAAGCTTTCTTT